The 10 T cell receptor beta chains below were found in one sample sequenced in a study of brain T cells in children with intractable seizures. Repertoires were generated with immunoSEQ multiplex PCR, while TCRdb's copy carries only in-frame clones and drops some. Of about 76,000 clones listed, more than 85% are singletons. The input for sequencing was peripheral blood, taken at surgery. The receptors here all came from a boy less than two years old with tuberous sclerosis and intractable seizures.

V gene TRBV15 combines with J gene TRBJ2-3; maybe TRBD2 (5 bases). This CDR3 spans 12 amino acids. Germline CDR1 and CDR2: LNHNV and YYDKDF (reference sequence). Trimming removed 0 bases at V and 9 bases at J, with 7 bases between. CDR3 DNA: TGTGCCACCAGCAGAGATTCGGGGACGCAGTATTTT. Translated, it gives CATSRDSGTQYF. Drawing the rest from reference TRBV15 and TRBJ2-3, the complete variable domain is DAMVIQNPRYQVTQFGKPVTLSCSQTLNHNVMYWYQQKSSQAPKLLFHYYDKDFNNEADTPDNFQSRRPNTSFCFLDIRSPGLGDTAMYLCATSRDSGTQYFGPGTRLTVL.

The chain joins TRBV7-2 to TRBJ2-5, with 14 bases identical to TRBD2. This CDR3 comprises 15 residues. CDR1 is SGHTA and CDR2 is FQGNSA in the germline V gene. With 3 bases clipped from V and 5 bases from J, the junction kept 2 bases outside the gene matches. In nucleotides, the CDR3 is TGTGCCAGCAGCTTGACTAGCGGGAGGGCCGAGACCCAGTACTTC. This codes for CASSLTSGRAETQYF.

J is TRBJ2-5 and V is TRBV18; D is possibly TRBD2 (6 bases). The CDR3 length is 15 residues. V gave up 3 bases and J gave up 2 bases, with 13 bases separating them. CDR1 is KGHSH, CDR2 LQKENI, per germline. The CDR3, as DNA: TGTGCCAGCTCACCCCAGGAGGGGCAACAAGAGACCCAGTACTTC. This encodes CASSPQEGQQETQYF. Filled out from reference TRBV18 and TRBJ2-5, the complete variable domain reads NAGVMQNPRHLVRRRGQEARLRCSPMKGHSHVYWYRQLPEEGLKFMVYLQKENIIDESGMPKERFSAEFPKEGPSILRIQQVVRGDSAAYFCASSPQEGQQETQYFGPGTRLLVL.

The genes are TRBV28 and TRBJ1-1; 9 nucleotides line up with TRBD1. The CDR3 spans 14 residues. Germline CDR1 reads MDHEN; CDR2 reads SYDVKM. The trim removed 3 bases at V and 5 bases at J, leaving 4 bases unmatched. The CDR3 DNA sequence: TGTGCCAGCAGTTTCAGGGACAGGGCGACTGAAGCTTTCTTT. Protein: CASSFRDRATEAFF.

The J gene is TRBJ2-1, the V gene TRBV9; 12 bases map to TRBD2. In germline, CDR1 is SGDLS, CDR2 YYNGEE. This CDR3 is 19 amino acids long. J lost 4 bases, V lost 3 bases, and 14 bases had no gene match. This CDR3 reads CASSASRASGGGIYNEQFF. In DNA form, the CDR3 reads TGTGCCAGCAGCGCTTCCCGTGCTAGCGGGGGGGGGATTTACAATGAGCAGTTCTTC.

The J gene is TRBJ1-3, the V gene TRBV7-8; tentative D call: TRBD1 (5 bases). The germline gives CDR1 SGHVS, CDR2 FQNEAQ. The CDR3 extends over 16 amino acids. V was cut by 1 base and J by 0 bases, with 10 bases left in between. CDR3 loop: CASSLGGAFSGNTIYF. The CDR3 region has the DNA TGTGCCAGCAGCTTAGGTGGGGCCTTCTCTGGAAACACCATATATTTT.

The table lists this clone with a few counts. J is TRBJ2-7 and V is TRBV5-5; 11 bases align to TRBD2. The CDR3 runs 18 residues. Germline CDR1 reads SGHKS; CDR2 reads YYEKEE (reference sequence). V lost 4 bases, J lost 4 bases, and 16 bases stayed unmatched. The CDR3 DNA reads TGTGCCAGCAGCACGGTACTAGCGGGAGTTACTGGATCGTACGAGCAGTACTTC. Its translation: CASSTVLAGVTGSYEQYF.

The chain recombines TRBV5-1 with TRBJ2-5, with 11 bases that match TRBD2. Germline V gene lookup returns CDR1 SGHRS and CDR2 YFSETQ. The CDR3 totals 18 residues. The ends lost 0 bases at V and 6 bases at J; junction bases unmatched: 13. The CDR3 is CASSLASVSGGALKTQYF. The CDR3 nucleotides read TGCGCCAGCAGCTTGGCCTCGGTTAGCGGGGGGGCCCTGAAGACCCAGTACTTC.

The rearrangement uses TRBV2 and TRBJ2-4; TRBD2 agrees at 7 bases. Germline CDR1 SNHLY, CDR2 FYNNEI. V shed 5 bases and J 6 bases; nucleotides not matched to a gene: 4. The CDR3 is 13 residues long. CDR3 sequence: CASSLRELNIQYF. CDR3 nucleotide sequence: TGTGCCAGCAGTTTGCGGGAGTTAAACATTCAGTACTTC. The whole variable domain, remainder taken from reference TRBV2 and TRBJ2-4, is EPEVTQTPSHQVTQMGQEVILRCVPISNHLYFYWYRQILGQKVEFLVSFYNNEISEKSEIFDDQFSVERPDGSNFTLKIRSTKLEDSAMYFCASSLRELNIQYFGAGTRLSVL.

This sequence joins TRBV2 and TRBJ2-4; D remains ambiguous. The CDR3 length is 14 residues. CDR1 is SNHLY and CDR2 is FYNNEI in the germline V gene. The ends were cut back, 6 bases at V and 0 bases at J, with 9 bases in the middle. The CDR3 loop reads CASRADLAKNIQYF. The CDR3 DNA is TGTGCCAGCAGGGCAGACCTAGCCAAAAACATTCAGTACTTC.